This T cell receptor (beta chain) came from a study of blood T cell repertoires in COVID-19. Study overall: Some COVID-19 samples were acute and others convalescent; all came from the United States, Italy and Spain.

CDR3 length: 14 residues. Trimming cost V 7 bases and J 0 bases, with 12 bases left between them. Per germline, CDR1 MNHEY and CDR2 SVGAGI. The authors' processing: Cell counts per sample came from amplifying reference gene primers. The assay was immunoSEQ multiplex PCR, and TCRdb's table has in-frame clones only and misses some. V and J calls and clone size are copied from that table; D and trimming were computed from the DNA. The profile shows roughly 380,000 clones, about 80% of them singletons. Sequenced: peripheral blood. This clonotype originated in a human donor with acute or convalescent COVID-19. The donor label of this sample is uncertain. The chain is built from TRBV6-5 and TRBJ1-1, with a tentative D call TRBD1 (5 bases). The CDR3 is CASTSGGMNTEAFF. The CDR3 nucleotides read TGTGCCAGCACCTCCGGGGGGATGAACACTGAAGCTTTCTTT.